Listed below are T cell receptor beta chains from one sample, sequenced in a study of shared clonotypes between healthy human individuals. Clones were read by immunoSEQ multiplex PCR, and TCRdb kept only the in-frame ones, dropping some. The data contain some 1.5 million clones, more than 95% of them singletons. Material for sequencing was naive CD4+ T cells sorted from blood. The receptors derive from a man between 25 and 39 years old in good health. Both conserved end residues are part of each CDR3. The D gene is left open where the match is weak. Clone sizes are given selectively: once, few, many, or a class where the clone is expanded.

TRBV18	NA	NA	TRBJ2-7	TGTGCCAGCTCGCCTACAGGGCACTACGAGCAGTACTTC	CASSPTGHYEQYF
TRBV11-2	TRBD2	NA	TRBJ2-7	TGTGCCAGCAGCCCCCGGGGAAGCGGGAGGGGGAACGAGCAGTACTTC	CASSPRGSGRGNEQYF
TRBV15	NA	once	TRBJ2-3	TGTGCCACCAGCATTGAACTCACAGATACGCAGTATTTT	CATSIELTDTQYF
TRBV12-5	NA	NA	TRBJ2-7	TGTGCTAGTGCCCCCCCAAATCACGAGCAGTACTTC	CASAPPNHEQYF
TRBV7-8	NA	NA	TRBJ2-5	TGTGCCAGCAGCTTCCAGAGGCTAGGAGAGACCCAGTACTTC	CASSFQRLGETQYF
TRBV18	NA	NA	TRBJ1-4	TGTGCCAGCTCACGAAGGACGGGCAGGGAACGTCAGGGTGAAAAACTGTTTTTT	CASSRRTGRERQGEKLFF
TRBV27	NA	NA	TRBJ2-5	TGTGCCAGCAGTAAAGTGTTCCCTAGGGGGGCGTACCAAGAGACCCAGTACTTC	CASSKVFPRGAYQETQYF
TRBV7-9	NA	NA	TRBJ2-1	TGTGCCAGCAGCCAGGGGAGTTCCTACAATGAGCAGTTCTTC	CASSQGSSYNEQFF
TRBV4-1	NA	few	TRBJ1-5	TGCGCCAGCAGCCAAGATCGATCCAGTTACCAGCCCCAGCATTTT	CASSQDRSSYQPQHF
TRBV6-6	NA	NA	TRBJ1-1	TGTGCCAGCAGTCGGAACACTGAAGCTTTCTTT	CASSRNTEAFF